The 19 T cell receptor beta chains given below trace back to one sample, sequenced in a study of blood T cell repertoires in COVID-19. TCRdb's copy holds only in-frame clones and misses some; the assay was immunoSEQ multiplex PCR. The table has roughly 340,000 clones, 80% to 90% seen once. Sample: PBMCs or T cells enriched from blood (not recorded which). These receptors were collected from a young man who had recovered from COVID-19.

The rearrangement uses TRBV7-9 and TRBJ1-2; possible D gene TRBD1, 6 bases. The CDR3 has 13 residues. Germline V gives CDR1 SEHNR, CDR2 FQNEAQ (reference sequence). V shed 5 bases and J shed 4 bases, with 11 bases lying between them. CDR3 in amino acids: CASSKQGGYGYTF. The CDR3 nucleotides are TGTGCCAGCAGCAAACAGGGCGGCTATGGCTACACCTTC.

The V and J genes are TRBV28 and TRBJ1-5, with D possibly being TRBD1 (6 bases). The germline V and J ends were trimmed by 6 bases and 7 bases, with 22 bases remaining between them. This CDR3 has 16 amino acids. Germline V gene lookup returns CDR1 MDHEN and CDR2 SYDVKM. The CDR3 nucleotides are TGTGCCAGCAGCCTCACGAACAGGGTGTCGCGGCAGCCCCAGCATTTT. This sequence encodes CASSLTNRVSRQPQHF.

The chain couples TRBV3-1 (or the pseudogene TRBV3-2) to TRBJ1-2; unclear D gene. The CDR3 runs to 15 residues. Germline CDR1 is LGHDT and CDR2 is YNNKEL (reference sequence). The V and J ends lost 0 bases and 4 bases respectively, with 12 bases between them. CDR3 DNA sequence: TGTGCCAGCAGCCAAGATCATGTGTCCGGCTATGGCTACACCTTC. It yields the protein CASSQDHVSGYGYTF.

The chain employs TRBV27 and TRBJ2-3; TRBD2 aligns across 10 bases. The V segment lost 8 bases and the J segment 7 bases; nucleotides outside the gene matches: 18. The CDR3 totals 17 residues. Germline lookup yields CDR1 MNHEY and CDR2 SMNVEV (reference sequence). The CDR3 here is CASLRVAGGPGGNTQYF. The CDR3, as DNA: TGTGCCAGCCTTAGAGTAGCGGGAGGACCAGGAGGGAATACGCAGTATTTT.

This rearrangement joins TRBV4-2 to TRBJ2-5; 14 positions agree with TRBD2. Germline V CDR1 and CDR2: LGHNA, YNFKEQ. V shed 4 bases and J 4 bases; nucleotides not matched to a gene: 11. This CDR3 is 18 amino acids long. Here the CDR3 DNA reads TGTGCCAGCAGCCCGACTCTATCGACTAGCGGGAGGGCAGAGACCCAGTACTTC. Translating it yields CASSPTLSTSGRAETQYF.

The CDR3 nucleotides read TGTGCCAGCTCACAGCAGGGAGGGGCAGGGACCTACAATGAGCAGTTCTTC. Translating it yields CASSQQGGAGTYNEQFF. The chain carries TRBV18 and TRBJ2-1; 7 bases line up with TRBD2. V lost 4 bases to trimming and J lost 2 bases; unmatched junction nucleotides: 11. The CDR3 runs 17 residues. Per germline, CDR1 KGHSH and CDR2 LQKENI.

V is TRBV7-4 and J is TRBJ2-7, with 10 bases identical to TRBD1. V trimming: 5 bases; J trimming: 3 bases; junction bases outside the gene matches: 7. The germline gives CDR1 SGHVT, CDR2 SQSDAQ. The CDR3 has 15 residues. The CDR3 is CASSPRDRGDYEQYF. The CDR3 DNA sequence: TGTGCCAGCAGCCCACGGGACAGGGGCGACTACGAGCAGTACTTC. The whole variable domain, remainder taken from reference TRBV7-4 and TRBJ2-7, is GAGVSQSPRYKVAKRGRDVALRCDSISGHVTLYWYRQTLGQGSEVLTYSQSDAQRDKSGRPSGRFSAERPERSVSTLKIQRTEQGDSAVYLCASSPRDRGDYEQYFGPGTRLTVT.

This clone was counted between two and nine times. The chain is built from TRBV7-3 and TRBJ2-7, with TRBD1 matching over 11 bases. Losses at the gene ends were 2 bases for V and 1 base for J; bases not matched to a gene: 19. The V gene's germline CDR1 is SGHTA and CDR2 FQGTGA. The CDR3 length is 21 residues. The CDR3 is CASSLLPRSGTGGSVSYEQYF. The CDR3, as DNA: TGTGCCAGCAGCTTACTCCCCCGCTCAGGGACAGGGGGTTCGGTTTCCTACGAGCAGTACTTC.

The chain uses TRBV24-1 and TRBJ1-5; no reliable D call. The CDR3 is 13 amino acids. V lost 5 bases and J lost 6, with 10 bases in between. Germline V gene sequence: CDR1 KGHDR, CDR2 SFDVKD. CDR3 amino acids: CATSGEGGQPQHF. CDR3 coding DNA: TGTGCCACCAGTGGTGAGGGAGGTCAGCCCCAGCATTTT.

The chain recombines TRBV28 with TRBJ1-2; the D gene is possibly TRBD1 (6 bases). This CDR3 has 12 residues. The ends were cut back, 4 bases at V and 7 bases at J, with 10 bases in the middle. Per the germline V gene, CDR1 is MDHEN and CDR2 is SYDVKM. CDR3 DNA sequence: TGTGCCAGCAGTTCTCCAGGGGTTGGCTACACCTTC. This codes for CASSSPGVGYTF.

J is TRBJ2-1 and V is TRBV6-5; D is undetermined. The CDR3 is made up of 11 amino acids. V dropped 3 bases and J dropped 8 bases, with 5 bases sitting between them. CDR1 is MNHEY, CDR2 SVGAGI, per germline. CDR3 DNA: TGTGCCAGCAGTTATTTCGATGAGCAGTTCTTC. Translation: CASSYFDEQFF.

The chain carries TRBV9 and TRBJ1-3, with unresolved D. CDR1 is SGDLS and CDR2 is YYNGEE in the germline V gene. V was trimmed by 4 bases and J by 0 bases, leaving 8 bases between them. The CDR3 loop spans 14 amino acids. The DNA of the CDR3 is TGTGCCAGCAGCTTTGGGAGCTCTGGAAACACCATATATTTT. It yields the protein CASSFGSSGNTIYF.

V is TRBV28 and J is TRBJ1-3, with D possibly matching TRBD1 (5 bases). The germline V gene has CDR1 MDHEN and CDR2 SYDVKM. This CDR3 has 15 amino acids. V shed 2 bases and J shed 0 bases, with 8 bases lying between them. CDR3 bases: TGTGCCAGCAGTTTAGGCAGGGTCTCTGGAAACACCATATATTTT. It is translated as CASSLGRVSGNTIYF.

The chain employs TRBV10-3 and TRBJ2-7, with D perhaps TRBD2 (6 bases). The ends were cut back, 3 bases at V and 0 bases at J, with 12 bases in the middle. Germline-derived CDR1 and CDR2 are ENHRY and SYGVKD. CDR3 length: 15 amino acids. The CDR3 bases are TGTGCCATCAGTGACGTAGCGGCTAGCTCCTACGAGCAGTACTTC. This translates into CAISDVAASSYEQYF.

CDR3 region: CASSDHSYEQYF. CDR3 nucleotides: TGTGCCAGCAGTGATCACAGCTACGAGCAGTACTTC. The J gene is TRBJ2-7, the V gene TRBV6-1, with D hard to call. Germline V gene data show CDR1 as MNHNS and CDR2 as SASEGT. This CDR3 is built from 12 residues. The V gene lost 3 bases and the J gene lost 3 bases, with 6 bases spanning the gap.

The chain carries TRBV4-3 and TRBJ1-1; D is ambiguous. The CDR3 spans 13 residues. The germline gives CDR1 LGHNA, CDR2 YSLEER. Trimming removed 7 bases at V and 1 base at J, with 10 bases between. The CDR3 protein is CASTYTENTEAFF. The CDR3 DNA reads TGCGCCAGCACATATACAGAGAACACTGAAGCTTTCTTT.

In nucleotides, the CDR3 is TGTGCCAGCAGCCCCCGGGGTACGGGCACCGGGGAGCTGTTTTTT. Translated: CASSPRGTGTGELFF. The V gene is TRBV11-3, the J gene TRBJ2-2; D might be TRBD2 (5 bases). The CDR3 extends over 15 amino acids. Germline CDR1 is SGHNT and CDR2 is YENEEA. V lost 5 bases, J lost 4 bases, and 14 bases lay in between. Filled out from reference TRBV11-3 and TRBJ2-2, the complete variable domain reads EAGVVQSPRYKIIEKKQPVAFWCNPISGHNTLYWYLQNLGQGPELLIRYENEEAVDDSQLPKDRFSAERLKGVDSTLKIQPAELGDSAVYLCASSPRGTGTGELFFGEGSRLTVL.

This chain joins TRBV4-2 and TRBJ2-1, with TRBD2 identical over 9 bases. V was clipped by 1 base and J by 7 bases; unmatched bases: 5. Germline CDR1 reads LGHNA; CDR2 reads YNFKEQ. The CDR3 consists of 15 residues. In DNA form, the CDR3 reads TGTGCCAGCAGCCAAGGGGGCGGGGGGGTTAATGAGCAGTTCTTC. It specifies CASSQGGGGVNEQFF.

The rearrangement joins TRBV28 to TRBJ2-1; D remains unclear. The CDR3 totals 12 residues. CDR1 is MDHEN, CDR2 SYDVKM, per germline. V was trimmed by 5 bases and J by 10 bases, leaving 12 bases between them. The CDR3 DNA reads as TGTGCCAGCAGTCGCACCTCTCAGGAGCAGTTCTTC. Encoded protein: CASSRTSQEQFF.